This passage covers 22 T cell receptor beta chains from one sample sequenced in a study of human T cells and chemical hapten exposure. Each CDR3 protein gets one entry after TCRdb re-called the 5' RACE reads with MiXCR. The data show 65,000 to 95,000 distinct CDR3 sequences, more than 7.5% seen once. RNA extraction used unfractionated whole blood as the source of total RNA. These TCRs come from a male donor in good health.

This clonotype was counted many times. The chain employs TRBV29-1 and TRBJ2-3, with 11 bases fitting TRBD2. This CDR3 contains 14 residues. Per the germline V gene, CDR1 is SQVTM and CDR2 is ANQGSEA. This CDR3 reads CRTSGSTGADTQYF. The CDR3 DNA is TGCAGAACTAGCGGGAGTACCGGCGCAGATACGCAGTATTTT.

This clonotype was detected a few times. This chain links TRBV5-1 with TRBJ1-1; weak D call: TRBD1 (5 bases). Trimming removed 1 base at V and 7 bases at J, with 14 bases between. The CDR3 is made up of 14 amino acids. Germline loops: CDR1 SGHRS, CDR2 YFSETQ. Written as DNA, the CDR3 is TGCGCCAGCAGCTTGACGGGGCTACGGAATGAAGCTTTCTTT. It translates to CASSLTGLRNEAFF.

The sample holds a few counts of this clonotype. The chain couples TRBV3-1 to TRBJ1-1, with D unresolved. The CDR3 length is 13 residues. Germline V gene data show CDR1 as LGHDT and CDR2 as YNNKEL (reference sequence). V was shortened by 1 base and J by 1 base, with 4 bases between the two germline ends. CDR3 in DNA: TGTGCCAGCAGCCAAGTCTCGAACACTGAAGCTTTCTTT. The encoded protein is CASSQVSNTEAFF.

CDR3 coding DNA: TGTGCCAGCAGCTATGGGGGGGACACTGAAGCTTTCTTT. Protein product: CASSYGGDTEAFF. The chain has TRBV7-9 and TRBJ1-1, with a weak D call TRBD1 (5 bases). The CDR3 runs 13 residues. The germline V and J ends were trimmed by 4 bases and 3 bases, with 9 bases remaining between them. Germline assignment: CDR1 SEHNR and CDR2 FQNEAQ (reference sequence). The full variable domain, in which reference TRBV7-9 and TRBJ1-1 provide the parts outside the CDR3, is DTGVSQNPRHKITKRGQNVTFRCDPISEHNRLYWYRQTLGQGPEFLTYFQNEAQLEKSRLLSDRFSAERPKGSFSTLEIQRTEQGDSAMYLCASSYGGDTEAFFGQGTRLTVV.

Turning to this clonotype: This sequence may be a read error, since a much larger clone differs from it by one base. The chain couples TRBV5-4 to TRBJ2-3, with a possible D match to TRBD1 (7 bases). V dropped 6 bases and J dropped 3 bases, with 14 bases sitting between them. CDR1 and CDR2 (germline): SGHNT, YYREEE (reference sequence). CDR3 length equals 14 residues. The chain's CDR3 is CASMRDSGTDTQYF. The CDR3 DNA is TGTGCCAGCATGCGGGACAGCGGGACAGATACGCAGTATTTT. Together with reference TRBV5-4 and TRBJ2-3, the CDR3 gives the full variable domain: ETGVTQSPTHLIKTRGQQVTLRCSSQSGHNTVSWYQQALGQGPQFIFQYYREEENGRGNFPPRFSGLQFPNYSSELNVNALELDDSALYLCASMRDSGTDTQYFGPGTRLTVL.

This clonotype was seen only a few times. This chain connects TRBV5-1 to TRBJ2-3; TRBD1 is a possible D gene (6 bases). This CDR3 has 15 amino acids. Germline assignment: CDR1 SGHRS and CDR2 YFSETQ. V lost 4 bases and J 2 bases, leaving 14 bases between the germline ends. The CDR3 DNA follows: TGCGCCAGCAGCATAACAGGGTCGACCACAGATACGCAGTATTTT. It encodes CASSITGSTTDTQYF.

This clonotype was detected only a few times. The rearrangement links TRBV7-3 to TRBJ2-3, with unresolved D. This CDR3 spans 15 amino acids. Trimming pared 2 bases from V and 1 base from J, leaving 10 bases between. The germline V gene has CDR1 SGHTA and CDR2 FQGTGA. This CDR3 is CASSLWGFGTDTQYF. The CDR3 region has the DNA TGTGCCAGCAGCTTATGGGGTTTCGGCACAGATACGCAGTATTTT.

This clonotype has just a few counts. CDR3 bases: TGTGCCAGCAGTTACTCGGAAGATACGCAGTATTTT. Translating gives CASSYSEDTQYF. The chain combines TRBV6-6 with TRBJ2-3, with D unresolved. The V gene's germline CDR1 is MNHNY and CDR2 SVGAGI (reference sequence). The CDR3 runs to 12 residues. V was shortened by 0 bases and J by 5 bases, with 3 bases between the two germline ends.

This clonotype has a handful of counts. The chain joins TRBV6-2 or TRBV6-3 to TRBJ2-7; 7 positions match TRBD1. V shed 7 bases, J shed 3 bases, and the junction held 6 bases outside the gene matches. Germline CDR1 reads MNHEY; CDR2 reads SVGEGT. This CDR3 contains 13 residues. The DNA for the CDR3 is TGTGCCAGCAAGTCGGGACAGCGCTACGAGCAGTACTTC. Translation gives CASKSGQRYEQYF.

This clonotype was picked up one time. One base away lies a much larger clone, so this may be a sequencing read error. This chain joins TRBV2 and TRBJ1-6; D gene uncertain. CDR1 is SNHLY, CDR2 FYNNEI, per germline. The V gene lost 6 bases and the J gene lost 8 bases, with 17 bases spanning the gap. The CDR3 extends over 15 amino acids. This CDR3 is CASRGKIFEYSPLHF. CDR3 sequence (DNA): TGTGCCAGCAGGGGAAAGATTTTCGAATATTCACCCCTCCACTTT.

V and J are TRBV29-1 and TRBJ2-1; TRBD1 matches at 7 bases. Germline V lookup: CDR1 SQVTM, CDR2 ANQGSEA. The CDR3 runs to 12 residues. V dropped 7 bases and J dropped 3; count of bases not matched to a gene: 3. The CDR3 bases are TGCAGCGCTTGGGACAGCTACAATGAGCAGTTCTTC. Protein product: CSAWDSYNEQFF.

This CDR3 reads CSVEQREWDEQFF. The CDR3, as DNA: TGCAGCGTTGAACAGCGGGAGTGGGATGAGCAGTTCTTC. The chain combines TRBV29-1 with TRBJ2-1, with TRBD2 matching over 8 bases. The germline V gene encodes CDR1 SQVTM and CDR2 ANQGSEA. After removal of 2 bases from V and 8 bases from J, the junction contained 5 bases not matched to a gene. This CDR3 contains 13 residues.

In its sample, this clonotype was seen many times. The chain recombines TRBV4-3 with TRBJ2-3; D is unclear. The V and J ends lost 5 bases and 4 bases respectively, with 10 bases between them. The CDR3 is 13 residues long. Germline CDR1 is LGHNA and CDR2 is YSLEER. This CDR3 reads CASSSKRSDTQYF. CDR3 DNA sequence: TGCGCCAGCAGCTCCAAGAGGTCAGATACGCAGTATTTT.

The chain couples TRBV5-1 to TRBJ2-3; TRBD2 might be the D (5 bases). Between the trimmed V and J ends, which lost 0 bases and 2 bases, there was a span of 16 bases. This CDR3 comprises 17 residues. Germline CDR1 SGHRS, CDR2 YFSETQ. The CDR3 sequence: CASSLAVGEGATDTQYF. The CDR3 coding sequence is TGCGCCAGCAGCTTGGCTGTCGGGGAAGGTGCCACAGATACGCAGTATTTT. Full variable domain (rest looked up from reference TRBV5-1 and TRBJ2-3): KAGVTQTPRYLIKTRGQQVTLSCSPISGHRSVSWYQQTPGQGLQFLFEYFSETQRNKGNFPGRFSGRQFSNSRSEMNVSTLELGDSALYLCASSLAVGEGATDTQYFGPGTRLTVL.

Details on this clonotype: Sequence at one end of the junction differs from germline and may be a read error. CDR3 coding DNA: TGTGCCAGCAGCTTGGCCGAGGATGGTAATCAGCCCCAGAATTTT. Encoded protein: CASSLAEDGNQPQNF. The chain carries TRBV5-6 and TRBJ1-5, with D uncertain. The CDR3 spans 15 residues. CDR1 and CDR2 (germline): SGHDT, YYEEEE.

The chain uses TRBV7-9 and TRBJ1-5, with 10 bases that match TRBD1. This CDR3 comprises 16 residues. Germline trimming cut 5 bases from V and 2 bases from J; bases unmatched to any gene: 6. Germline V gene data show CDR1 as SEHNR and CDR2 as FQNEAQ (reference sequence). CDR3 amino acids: CASSPLGTGGNQPQHF. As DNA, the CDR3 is TGTGCCAGCAGCCCATTGGGGACAGGGGGCAATCAGCCCCAGCATTTT.

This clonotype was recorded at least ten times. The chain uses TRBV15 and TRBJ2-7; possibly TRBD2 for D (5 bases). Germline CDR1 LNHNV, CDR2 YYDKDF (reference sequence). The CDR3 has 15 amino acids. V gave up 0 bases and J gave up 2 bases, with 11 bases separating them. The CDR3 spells CATSRERGFAYEQYF. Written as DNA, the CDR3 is TGTGCCACCAGCAGAGAACGAGGGTTTGCCTACGAGCAGTACTTC.

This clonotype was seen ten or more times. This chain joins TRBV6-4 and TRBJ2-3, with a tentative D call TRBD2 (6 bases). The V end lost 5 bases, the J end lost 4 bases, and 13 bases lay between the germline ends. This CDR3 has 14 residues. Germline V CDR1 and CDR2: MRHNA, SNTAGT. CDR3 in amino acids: CASSNYPGADTQYF. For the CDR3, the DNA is TGTGCCAGCAGTAACTACCCGGGGGCAGATACGCAGTATTTT.

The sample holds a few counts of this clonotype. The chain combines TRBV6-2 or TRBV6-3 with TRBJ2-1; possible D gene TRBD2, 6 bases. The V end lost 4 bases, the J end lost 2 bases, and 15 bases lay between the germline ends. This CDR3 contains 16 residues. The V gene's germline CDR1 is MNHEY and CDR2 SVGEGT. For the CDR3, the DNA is TGTGCCAGCAGTTGGGGTGCGGGGAGGACCTACAATGAGCAGTTCTTC. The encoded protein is CASSWGAGRTYNEQFF.

Here the CDR3 DNA reads TGCGCCAGCAGCGCGGGGGGCGGGGAGACCCAGTACTTC. Protein product: CASSAGGGETQYF. This sequence joins TRBV4-1 and TRBJ2-5; 8 bases are a match to TRBD2. J was trimmed by 5 bases and V by 5 bases; bases with no gene match: 4. The CDR3 extends over 13 amino acids. Germline values: CDR1 MGHRA, CDR2 YSYEKL.

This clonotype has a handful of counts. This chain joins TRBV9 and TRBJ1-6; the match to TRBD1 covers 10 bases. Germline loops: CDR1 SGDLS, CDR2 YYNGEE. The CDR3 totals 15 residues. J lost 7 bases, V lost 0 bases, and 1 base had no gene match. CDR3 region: CASSVEDRGNSPLHF. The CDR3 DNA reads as TGTGCCAGCAGCGTAGAGGACAGGGGGAATTCACCCCTCCACTTT.

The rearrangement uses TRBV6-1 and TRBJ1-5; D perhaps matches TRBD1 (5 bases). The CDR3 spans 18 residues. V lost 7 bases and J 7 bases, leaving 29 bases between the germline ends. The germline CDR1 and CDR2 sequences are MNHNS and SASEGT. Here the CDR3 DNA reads TGTGCCAGCACTCAACCGGGGGGTAGGAGTGATGGCAGGCAGCCCCAGCATTTT. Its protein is CASTQPGGRSDGRQPQHF.